Each of the 26 T cell receptor beta chains below was sequenced from the same sample in a study of tumor and adjacent non-tumor tissue in lung cancer. Three rounds of nested PCR, following a modified ARM-PCR protocol, produced the TCRbeta library. TCRdb passed the multiplex PCR reads through MiXCR, listing each CDR3 protein once. This sample has about 80,000 distinct CDR3 sequences, with approximately 81% found just once. No cell sorting was done before RNA was extracted from the tissue. More than 3 cm separated this lung sample from the edge of the tumor. Input material: distant non-tumor lung tissue. The receptor set was obtained from a man aged 60 to 75 with non-small cell lung cancer.

As for this clonotype: One end of the junction fails to match germline, which may point to a read error. The gene calls are TRBV6-1 and TRBJ2-3, with a possible D match to TRBD2 (7 bases). This CDR3 region has 15 residues. CDR1 and CDR2 (germline): MNHNS, SASEGT. CDR3 residues: CTSRPGDGRTDAQYF. In nucleotides, the CDR3 is TGTACCAGTAGGCCGGGTGACGGGAGGACAGATGCGCAGTATTTT.

About this clonotype itself: No conserved phenylalanine or tryptophan ends this CDR3, so it is likely a read error. The chain combines TRBV11-1 with TRBJ2-7; 12 bases match TRBD2. This CDR3 has 15 amino acids. Germline loops: CDR1 SGHAT, CDR2 FQDESV (reference sequence). CDR3 in DNA: TGTGTCAGCAGCAGGACTAGCGGGACAGCAGACGAGCAGTACCTC. Protein: CVSSRTSGTADEQYL.

This clonotype has just a few counts. This could be a read error, since a much larger clone is one nucleotide away. No conserved phenylalanine or tryptophan ends this CDR3, so it is likely a read error. V gene TRBV12-3 or TRBV12-4 combines with J gene TRBJ2-7; possible D gene TRBD2, 5 bases. V lost 0 bases and J 4 bases, leaving 10 bases between the germline ends. The CDR3 extends over 14 amino acids. CDR3 nucleotides: TGTGCCAGCAGTTTAGCCGGCTCGGGGTACGAGCAGTACTTA. It yields the protein CASSLAGSGYEQYL.

As regards this clonotype: Mismatch with germline at one junction end may stem from a read error. The rearrangement uses TRBV12-3 or TRBV12-4 and TRBJ2-2, with a weak D call TRBD1 (5 bases). CDR3 length: 15 amino acids. The CDR3 spells CASSPPTADTEELFF. In DNA form, the CDR3 reads TGTGCCAGCAGTCCCCCTACTGCGGACACCGAGGAGCTGTTTTTT.

This clonotype showed up many times. This chain links TRBV12-3 or TRBV12-4 with TRBJ2-2; tentative D call: TRBD2 (6 bases). Trimming shortened V by 4 bases and J by 5 bases, and 8 bases separated the two germline ends. CDR3 length: 13 amino acids. As DNA, the CDR3 is TGTGCCAGCAGTTCACTAGCTACCGGGGAGCTGTTTTTT. Its protein is CASSSLATGELFF.

Worth noting for this clonotype: At one end, the junction sequence differs from germline, possibly due to a read error. The V call is TRBV20-1, the J call TRBJ2-1; 8 nucleotides line up with TRBD2. The CDR3 sequence is 15 residues long. Germline CDR1 is DFQATT and CDR2 is SNEGSKA (reference sequence). The CDR3 DNA sequence: TGCAGTACTAGTGATGGACTAGCAGGCTACAAAGAACAGTTCTTC. Protein sequence: CSTSDGLAGYKEQFF.

The genes are TRBV5-1 and TRBJ1-2; 11 positions agree with TRBD1. The ends lost 6 bases at V and 8 bases at J; junction bases unmatched: 6. CDR3 size: 13 residues. CDR1 SGHRS and CDR2 YFSETQ come from the germline V gene. Here the CDR3 DNA reads TGCGCCAGCAACATGGGACAGGGGGACGGCTACACCTTC. This encodes CASNMGQGDGYTF.

Points on this clonotype: Germline and junction disagree at one end, which may indicate a read error. The chain has TRBV13 and TRBJ2-2; possibly TRBD1 or TRBD2 for D (5 bases each). The CDR3 is made up of 12 amino acids. Germline values: CDR1 PRHDT, CDR2 FYEKMQ (reference sequence). CDR3 sequence (DNA): TGTGCCAGTAGACGGCCGGCCGGGGACCTGTTTTTT. Amino acid sequence: CASRRPAGDLFF.

With respect to this clonotype: The junction does not match germline at one end; this may be a read error. The chain couples TRBV11-3 to TRBJ1-1; 9 nucleotides line up with TRBD1. Germline CDR1 reads SGHNT; CDR2 reads YENEEA. This CDR3 has 16 amino acids. The CDR3 spells CASSLDGDRVNAEAFF. The CDR3 nucleotides are TGTGCCAGCAGTTTAGATGGGGACAGGGTGAACGCTGAAGCCTTCTTT.

This clonotype was recorded at least ten times. The gene calls are TRBV6-1 and TRBJ1-3; D is undetermined. This CDR3 region has 16 residues. Germline V lookup: CDR1 MNHNS, CDR2 SASEGT. The V end lost 1 base, the J end lost 3 bases, and 13 bases lay between the germline ends. CDR3 protein: CASSEDGTRYGNTIYF. Written as DNA, the CDR3 is TGTGCCAGCAGTGAAGATGGAACGAGGTATGGAAACACCATATATTTT.

The CDR3 region is CASSQEVGWGLLAFF. The DNA for the CDR3 is TGTGCCAGCAGCCAAGAGGTTGGGTGGGGACTGTTGGCTTTCTTT. This chain uses TRBV4-2 with TRBJ1-1, with a possible D match to TRBD1 (5 bases). This CDR3 comprises 15 residues. Between the trimmed V and J ends, which lost 0 bases and 11 bases, there was a span of 19 bases. The germline V gene encodes CDR1 LGHNA and CDR2 YNFKEQ.

Note on this clonotype: The junction differs from germline at one of its ends, possibly a read error. The J gene is TRBJ2-5, the V gene TRBV11-3, with TRBD1 as a possible D gene (6 bases). This CDR3 is built from 13 residues. Germline loops: CDR1 SGHNT, CDR2 YENEEA. CDR3 nucleotide sequence: TGTGCCGGCAGCTCGGGACAACAAGAGACCCATTACTTC. Translated, it gives CAGSSGQQETHYF.

About this clonotype itself: Here the CDR3 omits its conserved ending phenylalanine or tryptophan, so a read error is the likely source. V and J are TRBV20-1 and TRBJ1-5, with TRBD1 matching 9 bases. The CDR3 is made up of 19 amino acids. Germline V gene data show CDR1 as DFQATT and CDR2 as SNEGSKA (reference sequence). CDR3 DNA sequence: TGCAATGCTGGATGGGGGGGTACAGGGGGCATTGTAGCAAATCAGCCCCAGCATTTA. This codes for CNAGWGGTGGIVANQPQHL.

For this clonotype: A junction boundary mismatches the germline segment, possibly from a read error. The chain combines TRBV11-2 with TRBJ2-7, with no clear D. The CDR3 spans 17 residues. Germline V gene data show CDR1 as SGHAT and CDR2 as FQNNGV. CDR3 DNA: TGTGCCAGCAGCTTAGACGGAAGGGAAGTGGGAATATACGAGAAGTACTTC. It translates to CASSLDGREVGIYEKYF.

Details on this clonotype: A read error may produce the germline difference seen at one junction end. The CDR3 here is CASSSRQGVGYEQYF. CDR3 DNA: TGTGCCAGTAGCTCTCGACAGGGGGTTGGGTACGAGCAGTACTTC. This sequence joins TRBV11-2 and TRBJ2-7; 9 positions match TRBD1. Germline V CDR1 and CDR2: SGHAT, FQNNGV. CDR3 length equals 15 residues.

Turning to this clonotype: One junction end does not reproduce the germline sequence, and a read error may be involved. The chain uses TRBV6-5 and TRBJ2-6; a weak D match, TRBD2 (6 bases). Germline V gene sequence: CDR1 MNHEY, CDR2 SVGAGI. The CDR3 runs to 17 residues. The CDR3 DNA follows: TGTGCCAGCAGCCTATCGGGAGCCAGCTCTGGGGCCAAGGTCCTGACGTTC. Protein product: CASSLSGASSGAKVLTF.

With respect to this clonotype: Germline and junction disagree at one end, which may indicate a read error. The rearrangement links TRBV6-5 to TRBJ1-2; 7 bases map to TRBD1. The CDR3 totals 19 residues. Germline V gene data show CDR1 as MNHEY and CDR2 as SVGAGI. CDR3 in amino acids: CASSYSYRLPGQCPYGCTF. DNA of the CDR3: TGTGCCAGCAGTTACTCGTACCGCTTACCGGGACAGTGTCCCTATGGCTGCACCTTC.

Regarding this clonotype: Germline and junction disagree at one end, which may indicate a read error. The chain has TRBV11-3 and TRBJ1-1; weak D call: TRBD1 (5 bases). Germline V gene lookup returns CDR1 SGHNT and CDR2 YENEEA. This CDR3 comprises 16 residues. The CDR3 sequence: CASSPTPGQLKTEAFF. CDR3 bases: TGTGCTAGTAGCCCTACCCCGGGGCAACTGAAGACTGAAGCTTTCTTT.

This clonotype came up a few times. One end of the junction is discordant with germline, which a read error may explain. This chain joins TRBV11-2 and TRBJ2-6; D is possibly TRBD1 (5 bases). The germline V gene has CDR1 SGHAT and CDR2 FQNNGV. This CDR3 spans 14 amino acids. In DNA, the CDR3 is TGTGCCAGCAGTCCTATATTTGGGGCAAACGTCCTGACTTTC. Its translation is CASSPIFGANVLTF.

On this clonotype: Mismatch with germline at one junction end may stem from a read error. The rearrangement uses TRBV11-1 and TRBJ2-2; TRBD2 matches at 7 bases. CDR1 SGHAT and CDR2 FQDESV come from the germline V gene (reference sequence). This CDR3 comprises 15 residues. CDR3 loop: CASSLGGRDTGELYF. The CDR3 coding sequence is TGTGCCAGCAGCTTAGGCGGGAGAGACACCGGGGAGCTGTATTTT.

In this sample, this clonotype turned up a few times. An end of the junction does not agree with germline; a read error may underlie this. The chain is built from TRBV12-3 or TRBV12-4 and TRBJ1-3; D is perhaps TRBD1 (6 bases). The CDR3 has 15 residues. CDR3 in amino acids: CASRLGGGAGTTIYF. For the CDR3, the DNA is TGTGCCAGCAGGCTCGGGGGCGGGGCCGGAACCACCATATATTTT.

This clonotype was counted once. One end of the junction is discordant with germline, which a read error may explain. The chain has TRBV5-1 and TRBJ1-3; the D is unclear. This CDR3 comprises 14 residues. CDR1 is SGHRS and CDR2 is YFSETQ in the germline V gene. The CDR3 DNA is TGCGCCAGCAGCTCCGACACTCGTGGAAACACAATATATTTT. It encodes CASSSDTRGNTIYF.

This clonotype came up a few times. Just one base apart from a much larger clone, this may be a read error. V usage is TRBV6-5 and J usage is TRBJ2-1; TRBD1 matches 8 bases. Germline-derived CDR1 and CDR2 are MNHEY and SVGAGI. The V gene end was trimmed by 5 bases and the J gene end by 6 bases; junction bases not matched to a gene: 9. The CDR3 loop spans 15 amino acids. The CDR3 DNA follows: TGTGCCAGCAGTACCGGGGCAGGGGGCATCAATGAGCAGTTCTTC. This encodes CASSTGAGGINEQFF.

This rearrangement joins TRBV7-9 to TRBJ2-7, with a weak D call TRBD1 (6 bases). Germline CDR1 reads SEHNR; CDR2 reads FQNEAQ (reference sequence). Trimming cost V 0 bases and J 3 bases, with 12 bases left between them. The CDR3 runs 15 residues. The DNA for the CDR3 is TGTGCCAGCAGCTTAGCGGGGGACAATCTCTACGAGCAGTACTTC. Translating it yields CASSLAGDNLYEQYF.

The chain has TRBV5-6 and TRBJ1-1, with 8 bases aligning to TRBD1. The length of the CDR3 is 14 residues. The germline CDR1 and CDR2 sequences are SGHDT and YYEEEE. V lost 9 bases to trimming and J lost 4 bases; unmatched junction nucleotides: 11. The CDR3 sequence: CATNPTGVVTEAFF. CDR3 DNA: TGTGCCACCAACCCGACAGGGGTGGTCACTGAAGCTTTCTTT.

A few counts support this clonotype. The junction does not match germline at one end; this may be a read error. This rearrangement joins TRBV11-3 to TRBJ2-2; 9 bases align to TRBD2. In germline, CDR1 is SGHNT, CDR2 YENEEA. The CDR3 runs to 18 residues. CDR3 region: CASRSRGAGGCRAGELFF. CDR3 nucleotide sequence: TGTGCTAGCAGGTCCCGGGGAGCGGGAGGATGCAGAGCCGGGGAGCTGTTTTTT.